The rows below give T cell receptor beta chains drawn from one sample of a study of shared clonotypes between healthy human individuals. The protocol was immunoSEQ multiplex PCR, while the TCRdb copy is restricted to in-frame clones and leaves out a portion. The sample lists about 1 million clones, 65% to 75% occurring once. Material: memory CD4+ T cells sorted from blood. Receptor source: a man between 18 and 29 years old in good health. CDR3s include the opening cysteine and the closing phenylalanine or tryptophan. Some rows have no size entry. The others give once, few or many, or a class for an expanded clone.

v_call: TRBV7-9
j_call: TRBJ1-2
clone_size: NA
cdr3_aa: CASSLGQGYGYTF

v_call: TRBV9
j_call: TRBJ1-2
clone_size: once
cdr3_aa: CASSSRTVSYGYTF

v_call: TRBV27
j_call: TRBJ2-2
clone_size: NA
cdr3_aa: CASRRQGSNTGELFF

v_call: TRBV5-1
j_call: TRBJ2-7
clone_size: NA
cdr3_aa: CASSLVTGGGPPGYF

v_call: TRBV2
j_call: TRBJ2-5
clone_size: NA
cdr3_aa: CASVWGASGETQYF

v_call: TRBV20-1
j_call: TRBJ2-3
clone_size: NA
cdr3_aa: CSASTELAQYF

v_call: TRBV2
j_call: TRBJ2-5
clone_size: NA
cdr3_aa: CASSSGLAETQYF

v_call: TRBV28
j_call: TRBJ1-1
clone_size: NA
cdr3_aa: CASSLMGSGNTEAFF

v_call: TRBV6-1
j_call: TRBJ2-5
clone_size: NA
cdr3_aa: CASSEGRGRALETQYF

v_call: TRBV6-1
j_call: TRBJ1-6
clone_size: NA
cdr3_aa: CASSEVGGNSPLHF

v_call: TRBV5-4
j_call: TRBJ2-3
clone_size: NA
cdr3_aa: CASSKTSGSVDTQYF

v_call: TRBV4-3
j_call: TRBJ2-3
clone_size: NA
cdr3_aa: CASSQVPIRGKEDTQYF

v_call: TRBV11-2
j_call: TRBJ2-1
clone_size: NA
cdr3_aa: CASSSHHRDYRVNEQFF

v_call: TRBV30
j_call: TRBJ2-5
clone_size: NA
cdr3_aa: CAWSVRASGSQETQYF

v_call: TRBV5-4
j_call: TRBJ2-7
clone_size: NA
cdr3_aa: CASSNPGQGSYEQYF

v_call: TRBV6-5
j_call: TRBJ1-2
clone_size: NA
cdr3_aa: CASSYQRQNYGYTF

v_call: TRBV4-1
j_call: TRBJ2-6
clone_size: once
cdr3_aa: CASSQTGNSGANVLTF

v_call: TRBV28
j_call: TRBJ2-7
clone_size: NA
cdr3_aa: CASSSPPAGAWEQYF

v_call: TRBV2
j_call: TRBJ1-3
clone_size: few
cdr3_aa: CASRAVLSGNTIYF

v_call: TRBV2
j_call: TRBJ2-5
clone_size: NA
cdr3_aa: CASSEERGAQETQYF

v_call: TRBV5-1
j_call: TRBJ2-1
clone_size: NA
cdr3_aa: CASSRGPIAGGHNEQFF

v_call: TRBV5-1
j_call: TRBJ1-2
clone_size: NA
cdr3_aa: CASSGSGTGGFF

v_call: TRBV29-1
j_call: TRBJ2-7
clone_size: NA
cdr3_aa: CSVSGTLTYEQYF

v_call: TRBV27
j_call: TRBJ2-6
clone_size: NA
cdr3_aa: CASSRTGGTSGANVLTF

v_call: TRBV7-9
j_call: TRBJ1-1
clone_size: NA
cdr3_aa: CASSLRLRAGVRNTEAFF

v_call: TRBV6-5
j_call: TRBJ1-1
clone_size: NA
cdr3_aa: CASTKQGSVTEAFF

v_call: TRBV4-2
j_call: TRBJ1-1
clone_size: NA
cdr3_aa: CASSQVRQGISTEAFF

v_call: TRBV7-2
j_call: TRBJ2-1
clone_size: NA
cdr3_aa: CASSKGLAEYNEQFF

v_call: TRBV6-1
j_call: TRBJ1-2
clone_size: NA
cdr3_aa: CASTTRQGLDGYTF

v_call: TRBV15
j_call: TRBJ1-1
clone_size: many
cdr3_aa: CATSWPGQGNTEAFF

v_call: TRBV6-1
j_call: TRBJ2-2
clone_size: NA
cdr3_aa: CASSEKWAGPANTGELFF

v_call: TRBV5-4
j_call: TRBJ2-3
clone_size: NA
cdr3_aa: CASSVQAGLSDTQYF

v_call: TRBV19
j_call: TRBJ1-5
clone_size: NA
cdr3_aa: CASRSGRYSNQPQHF

v_call: TRBV5-4
j_call: TRBJ1-2
clone_size: few
cdr3_aa: CASRIRDGYGYTF